These 15 T cell receptor beta chains were sequenced from one sample in a study of cytomegalovirus exposure and HLA in healthy donors. 13 Jbeta primers and 60 Vbeta primers were used for the PCR. Libraries were prepared by immunoSEQ multiplex PCR; TCRdb keeps only in-frame clonotypes and omits some of them. The table lists around 110,000 clones, around 81% of them singletons. The material sequenced was PBMCs. These receptors originate from a woman younger than 45 in good health and CMV-seronegative.

The V call is TRBV5-1, the J call TRBJ2-7; D may be TRBD1 (5 bases). The CDR3 contains 14 residues. Trimming pared 0 bases from V and 5 bases from J, leaving 12 bases between. The germline CDR1 and CDR2 sequences are SGHRS and YFSETQ. CDR3 nucleotides: TGCGCCAGCAGCTTGGAGGCTCAGGGCAACGAGCAGTACTTC. Its protein is CASSLEAQGNEQYF.

The chain combines TRBV9 with TRBJ2-5, with D unclear. Germline V lookup: CDR1 SGDLS, CDR2 YYNGEE. This CDR3 has 15 residues. Trimming removed 4 bases at V and 1 base at J, with 14 bases between. The CDR3 coding sequence is TGTGCCAGCAGCCCCCGGCGGCAAAGCCAAGAGACCCAGTACTTC. It encodes CASSPRRQSQETQYF.

The chain combines TRBV5-1 with TRBJ2-3, with D perhaps matching TRBD2 (5 bases). Germline CDR1 and CDR2: SGHRS and YFSETQ. V lost 2 bases and J lost 5, with 9 bases in between. The CDR3 is 13 residues long. The CDR3 DNA reads TGCGCCAGCAGCTTCGCAAGCGGAGATACGCAGTATTTT. Residues: CASSFASGDTQYF. The variable domain in full, with the rest retrieved from reference TRBV5-1 and TRBJ2-3, is KAGVTQTPRYLIKTRGQQVTLSCSPISGHRSVSWYQQTPGQGLQFLFEYFSETQRNKGNFPGRFSGRQFSNSRSEMNVSTLELGDSALYLCASSFASGDTQYFGPGTRLTVL.

The chain has TRBV28 and TRBJ2-3, with a weak D call TRBD2 (6 bases). CDR3 length: 14 amino acids. Trimming shortened V by 3 bases and J by 2 bases, and 9 bases separated the two germline ends. Germline loops: CDR1 MDHEN, CDR2 SYDVKM. The chain's CDR3 is CASSLGGSTDTQYF. CDR3 nucleotide sequence: TGTGCCAGCAGTTTGGGGGGATCCACAGATACGCAGTATTTT.

The V gene is TRBV5-4, the J gene TRBJ2-7; maybe TRBD1 (7 bases). Trimming removed 1 base from V and 2 bases from J, with 10 bases in between. From germline, CDR1 is SGHNT and CDR2 YYREEE (reference sequence). This CDR3 comprises 14 residues. The CDR3 bases are TGTGCCAGCAGCTTGCAGGGGGGAACCTACGAGCAGTACTTC. Encoded protein: CASSLQGGTYEQYF.

This clone was seen just once. The rearrangement joins TRBV28 to TRBJ2-7, with 14 bases matching TRBD2. This CDR3 spans 17 amino acids. The V segment lost 1 base and the J segment 7 bases; nucleotides outside the gene matches: 9. The germline V gene has CDR1 MDHEN and CDR2 SYDVKM. In nucleotides, the CDR3 is TGTGCCAGCAGTTTATATATGGGACTAGCGGGAGAGGAGGAGCAGTACTTC. Protein: CASSLYMGLAGEEEQYF.

This chain joins TRBV7-2 and TRBJ2-1; no reliable D call. The CDR3 totals 11 residues. V lost 3 bases and J 10 bases, leaving 7 bases between the germline ends. The germline gives CDR1 SGHTA, CDR2 FQGNSA. The CDR3 sequence: CASSLTREQFF. DNA of the CDR3: TGTGCCAGCAGCTTGACACGGGAGCAGTTCTTC.

This clone was counted between two and nine times. Other DNA sequences in the same sample also yield this CDR3. The V and J genes are TRBV18 and TRBJ2-5; TRBD2 agrees at 8 bases. The CDR3 is 15 residues long. The junction had 2 bases not matched to a gene; V was cut back by 0 bases and J by 2 bases. From germline, CDR1 is KGHSH and CDR2 LQKENI. The DNA for the CDR3 is TGTGCCAGCTCACCACCGACTAGCGCGCAAGAGACCCAGTACTTC. Its protein product is CASSPPTSAQETQYF. Supplemented by reference TRBV18 and TRBJ2-5, the full variable domain reads NAGVMQNPRHLVRRRGQEARLRCSPMKGHSHVYWYRQLPEEGLKFMVYLQKENIIDESGMPKERFSAEFPKEGPSILRIQQVVRGDSAAYFCASSPPTSAQETQYFGPGTRLLVL.

The CDR3 DNA reads as TGTGCCAGCAGCCAAGGGACAGGGGGACCCTACGAGCAGTACTTC. Its translation is CASSQGTGGPYEQYF. The chain links TRBV14 to TRBJ2-5; 10 positions agree with TRBD1. The J call may be incorrect, as the DNA end agrees better with TRBJ2-7. This CDR3 has 15 amino acids. In germline, CDR1 is SGHDN, CDR2 FVKESK.

The rearrangement uses TRBV25-1 and TRBJ2-7; D may be TRBD1 (6 bases). This CDR3 comprises 15 residues. Germline loops: CDR1 MGHDK, CDR2 SYGVNS. Trimming took 6 bases from V and 2 from J, leaving 17 bases between them. CDR3 DNA: TGTGCCAGCAGGGCAGGGGCCTCTTATACCTACGAGCAGTACTTC. Residues: CASRAGASYTYEQYF.

The rearrangement uses TRBV19 and TRBJ1-1; a weak D match, TRBD1 (6 bases). The V and J ends lost 5 bases and 1 base respectively, with 23 bases between them. Germline CDR1 reads LNHDA; CDR2 reads SQIVND (reference sequence). CDR3 length: 18 residues. The CDR3 DNA is TGTGCCAGTAGTCCCATATCACAGGGTGAGGCGGGGAACACTGAAGCTTTCTTT. Protein sequence: CASSPISQGEAGNTEAFF.

The chain is built from TRBV10-1 and TRBJ2-5; 11 nucleotides match TRBD2. J was trimmed by 5 bases and V by 3 bases; bases with no gene match: 2. Per the germline V gene, CDR1 is WNHNN and CDR2 is SYGVQD (reference sequence). The CDR3 has 14 residues. The CDR3 region is CASSDSSGRETQYF. Written as DNA, the CDR3 is TGCGCCAGCAGTGACTCTAGCGGGAGGGAGACCCAGTACTTC.

Here the CDR3 DNA reads TGTGCCATCAGTGAGTCGATGGGGCTTGAAGCTTTCTTT. Translated, it gives CAISESMGLEAFF. This chain connects TRBV10-3 to TRBJ1-1; D is possibly TRBD1 (5 bases). CDR3 length: 13 residues. V was pared by 0 bases and J by 7 bases, with 9 bases between. Germline-derived CDR1 and CDR2 are ENHRY and SYGVKD.

This clone has a single count. V is TRBV6-1 and J is TRBJ1-3; TRBD1 matches at 9 bases. The CDR3 extends over 15 amino acids. Germline-derived CDR1 and CDR2 are MNHNS and SASEGT. V lost 7 bases and J lost 4; bases outside the gene matches: 8. CDR3 amino acids: CASTLGQGIGNTIYF. In DNA, the CDR3 is TGTGCCAGCACCCTGGGACAGGGAATCGGAAACACCATATATTTT.

The chain employs TRBV27 and TRBJ1-2; perhaps TRBD1 as D (5 bases). V was pared by 2 bases and J by 3 bases, with 10 bases between. CDR1 MNHEY and CDR2 SMNVEV come from the germline V gene (reference sequence). The CDR3 sequence is 14 residues long. Here the CDR3 reads CASSLTAGYYGYTF. CDR3 nucleotide sequence: TGTGCCAGCAGTTTAACTGCAGGGTACTATGGCTACACCTTC.